One sample yielded the 27 T cell receptor beta chains listed below, sequenced in a study of blood T cell repertoires in COVID-19. Some clones are missing from TCRdb's copy, which holds only in-frame ones; the method was immunoSEQ multiplex PCR. In the table there are 140,000 to 150,000 clones, around nine tenths of which are singletons. What was sequenced was peripheral blood. The receptor source for this set is a human donor in a cohort sampled during active COVID-19.

This chain links TRBV6-2 or TRBV6-3 with TRBJ2-1, with 7 bases that match TRBD2. CDR3 size: 15 residues. Trimming took 0 bases from V and 6 from J; bases not matched to a gene: 5. Germline CDR1 is MNHEY and CDR2 is SVGEGT. The CDR3 region has the DNA TGTGCCAGCAGTTACTCGACGGGGGGTAGCAATGAGCAGTTCTTC. Its protein is CASSYSTGGSNEQFF.

The rearrangement uses TRBV2 and TRBJ1-4; D gene uncertain. V gave up 5 bases and J gave up 14 bases, with 15 bases separating them. The CDR3 covers 12 residues. Per germline, CDR1 SNHLY and CDR2 FYNNEI. The CDR3 loop reads CASSQESTMLFF. The CDR3 DNA sequence: TGTGCCAGCAGTCAGGAAAGTACGATGCTGTTTTTT.

This chain links TRBV5-4 with TRBJ2-5, with 11 bases identical to TRBD1. Per the germline V gene, CDR1 is SGHNT and CDR2 is YYREEE (reference sequence). The CDR3 is made up of 16 amino acids. The V segment lost 0 bases and the J segment 6 bases; nucleotides outside the gene matches: 7. CDR3 protein: CASSLGGQGVGKTQYF. Written as DNA, the CDR3 is TGTGCCAGCAGCTTGGGGGGACAGGGGGTCGGGAAGACCCAGTACTTC.

The rearrangement links TRBV7-7 to TRBJ2-5, with D possibly TRBD2 on 5 matching bases. In germline, CDR1 is SSHAT, CDR2 FNYEAQ (reference sequence). This CDR3 is built from 13 residues. The germline V and J ends were trimmed by 5 bases and 4 bases, with 11 bases remaining between them. DNA of the CDR3: TGTGCCAGCAGCCCTGACGGAGGAGAGACCCAGTACTTC. Translating it yields CASSPDGGETQYF.

The chain has TRBV7-9 and TRBJ1-1; D might be TRBD1 (5 bases). CDR1 SEHNR and CDR2 FQNEAQ come from the germline V gene (reference sequence). The CDR3 is made up of 16 amino acids. V shed 2 bases and J shed 6 bases, with 19 bases lying between them. CDR3 bases: TGTGCCAGCAGCTTAATGGGACCCCTTTCGGGAGCTGAAGCTTTCTTT. Translated: CASSLMGPLSGAEAFF. Supplemented by reference TRBV7-9 and TRBJ1-1, the full variable domain reads DTGVSQNPRHKITKRGQNVTFRCDPISEHNRLYWYRQTLGQGPEFLTYFQNEAQLEKSRLLSDRFSAERPKGSFSTLEIQRTEQGDSAMYLCASSLMGPLSGAEAFFGQGTRLTVV.

The J gene is TRBJ2-7, the V gene TRBV2; 9 nucleotides match TRBD1. Germline assignment: CDR1 SNHLY and CDR2 FYNNEI. CDR3 length: 13 amino acids. The V gene end was trimmed by 8 bases and the J gene end by 3 bases; junction bases not matched to a gene: 5. CDR3 in amino acids: CASGWDRDYEQYF. Written as DNA, the CDR3 is TGTGCCAGCGGTTGGGACAGGGACTACGAGCAGTACTTC.

The V call is TRBV11-2, the J call TRBJ1-6; 8 positions agree with TRBD1. Germline lookup yields CDR1 SGHAT and CDR2 FQNNGV. The junction had 3 bases not matched to a gene; V was cut back by 3 bases and J by 8 bases. The CDR3 has 14 residues. CDR3 in DNA: TGTGCCAGCAGCTTCGGACAGGGTGATTCACCCCTCCACTTT. Translated: CASSFGQGDSPLHF.

This chain links TRBV5-4 with TRBJ2-6; no clear D gene. Looked up from germline, CDR1 is SGHNT and CDR2 is YYREEE (reference sequence). The CDR3 spans 18 residues. Trimming left V 0 bases short and J 0 bases short, with 13 bases between. The CDR3 loop is CASSLVSHINSGANVLTF. CDR3 nucleotide sequence: TGTGCCAGCAGCTTGGTGTCACATATTAACTCTGGGGCCAACGTCCTGACTTTC. The whole variable domain, filled in from reference TRBV5-4 and TRBJ2-6, reads ETGVTQSPTHLIKTRGQQVTLRCSSQSGHNTVSWYQQALGQGPQFIFQYYREEENGRGNFPPRFSGLQFPNYSSELNVNALELDDSALYLCASSLVSHINSGANVLTFGAGSRLTVL.

The CDR3 nucleotides read TGTGCCAGCAGCAAGGCTCAGGAAAACTATAATTCACCCCTCCACTTT. As protein: CASSKAQENYNSPLHF. The rearrangement links TRBV5-4 to TRBJ1-6; D gene uncertain. The CDR3 contains 16 residues. Germline CDR1 SGHNT, CDR2 YYREEE (reference sequence). The V end was cut by 4 bases, the J end by 3 bases, with 14 bases between. The complete variable domain, with remaining parts taken from reference TRBV5-4 and TRBJ1-6, reads ETGVTQSPTHLIKTRGQQVTLRCSSQSGHNTVSWYQQALGQGPQFIFQYYREEENGRGNFPPRFSGLQFPNYSSELNVNALELDDSALYLCASSKAQENYNSPLHFGNGTRLTVT.

Worth noting for this clone: A read error may produce the germline difference seen at one junction end. The genes are TRBV7-2 and TRBJ2-1; D gene ambiguous. CDR1 and CDR2 (germline): SGHTA, FQGNSA. The CDR3 extends over 14 amino acids. The CDR3: CASSLELLAPTVIF. The CDR3, as DNA: TGTGCCAGCAGCTTAGAACTTCTGGCCCCCACAGTAATCTTC. Filled out from reference TRBV7-2 and TRBJ2-1, the complete variable domain reads GAGVSQSPSNKVTEKGKDVELRCDPISGHTALYWYRQSLGQGLEFLIYFQGNSAPDKSGLPSDRFSAERTGGSVSTLTIQRTQQEDSAVYLCASSLELLAPTVIFGPGTRLTVL.

The rearrangement joins TRBV12-3 or TRBV12-4 to TRBJ1-1; D might be TRBD1 (6 bases). CDR3 length: 12 amino acids. Trimming removed 6 bases from V and 5 bases from J, with 10 bases in between. The CDR3 here is CASSRGQTEAFF. CDR3 sequence (DNA): TGTGCCAGCAGCCGAGGACAGACTGAAGCTTTCTTT.

The rearrangement uses TRBV7-9 and TRBJ1-4; 8 bases are shared with TRBD1. Looked up from germline, CDR1 is SEHNR and CDR2 is FQNEAQ (reference sequence). After removal of 3 bases from V and 6 bases from J, the junction contained 3 bases not matched to a gene. The CDR3 sequence is 14 residues long. CDR3 loop: CASSFRGLDEKLFF. The CDR3 bases are TGTGCCAGCAGCTTCAGGGGGCTGGATGAAAAACTGTTTTTT.

This chain connects TRBV4-3 to TRBJ1-2; 7 nucleotides match TRBD1. V shed 0 bases, J shed 5 bases, and the junction held 3 bases outside the gene matches. The germline V gene has CDR1 LGHNA and CDR2 YSLEER. This CDR3 region has 14 residues. CDR3 nucleotide sequence: TGCGCCAGCAGCCAAGATGCAGGGGGGTATGGCTACACCTTC. Protein: CASSQDAGGYGYTF.

This clone was picked up one time. The V and J genes are TRBV27 and TRBJ2-3, with 11 bases aligning to TRBD2. The junction had 10 bases not matched to a gene; V was cut back by 1 base and J by 4 bases. There are 18 residues in the CDR3. CDR1 is MNHEY and CDR2 is SMNVEV in the germline V gene (reference sequence). The CDR3 spells CASSLLAGGPAVADTQYF. DNA for the CDR3: TGTGCCAGCAGTTTATTAGCGGGGGGGCCGGCCGTGGCAGATACGCAGTATTTT.

V usage is TRBV15 and J usage is TRBJ2-7; 7 nucleotides align to TRBD1. Losses at the gene ends were 6 bases for V and 5 bases for J; bases not matched to a gene: 10. This CDR3 region has 14 residues. The germline CDR1 and CDR2 sequences are LNHNV and YYDKDF (reference sequence). The CDR3 loop is CATRSGQGVHEQYF. CDR3 DNA: TGTGCCACCAGGTCCGGCCAGGGGGTCCACGAGCAGTACTTC. The full variable domain, rest sourced from reference TRBV15 and TRBJ2-7, is DAMVIQNPRYQVTQFGKPVTLSCSQTLNHNVMYWYQQKSSQAPKLLFHYYDKDFNNEADTPDNFQSRRPNTSFCFLDIRSPGLGDTAMYLCATRSGQGVHEQYFGPGTRLTVT.

This clone was seen once. The chain has TRBV27 and TRBJ2-7, with D perhaps TRBD1 (6 bases). Germline V gene lookup returns CDR1 MNHEY and CDR2 SMNVEV (reference sequence). The CDR3 totals 15 residues. The V end lost 5 bases, the J end lost 5 bases, and 19 bases lay between the germline ends. CDR3 residues: CASSPRTAMGHEQYF. The CDR3 DNA reads TGTGCCAGCAGTCCCCGGACAGCGATGGGACACGAGCAGTACTTC.

This chain uses TRBV2 with TRBJ2-5, with TRBD1 matching over 11 bases. The junction had 7 bases not matched to a gene; V was cut back by 2 bases and J by 5 bases. Germline V gene lookup returns CDR1 SNHLY and CDR2 FYNNEI. This CDR3 contains 16 residues. CDR3 nucleotides: TGTGCCAGCAGTGAACCCCGGGACAGGGGGAGGGAGACCCAGTACTTC. Its protein product is CASSEPRDRGRETQYF. Full variable domain (missing parts from reference TRBV2 and TRBJ2-5): EPEVTQTPSHQVTQMGQEVILRCVPISNHLYFYWYRQILGQKVEFLVSFYNNEISEKSEIFDDQFSVERPDGSNFTLKIRSTKLEDSAMYFCASSEPRDRGRETQYFGPGTRLLVL.

This clone was picked up one time. The chain joins TRBV9 to TRBJ2-1, with TRBD2 matching over 12 bases. The CDR3 extends over 19 amino acids. Germline V gene data show CDR1 as SGDLS and CDR2 as YYNGEE. V was pared by 3 bases and J by 0 bases, with 10 bases of the junction left unmatched. The chain's CDR3 is CASSGTSGGLPSSYNEQFF. The CDR3, as DNA: TGTGCCAGCAGCGGTACTAGCGGGGGGCTGCCGAGCTCCTACAATGAGCAGTTCTTC.

This clone was counted a few times. The genes are TRBV5-6 and TRBJ1-5; TRBD1 agrees at 8 bases. V lost 0 bases, J lost 6 bases, and 5 bases stayed unmatched. Germline loops: CDR1 SGHDT, CDR2 YYEEEE. The CDR3 contains 15 residues. This CDR3 is CASSLAATGGQPQHF. As DNA, the CDR3 is TGTGCCAGCAGCTTGGCCGCTACAGGGGGTCAGCCCCAGCATTTT.

This clone was picked up one time. V usage is TRBV19 and J usage is TRBJ2-2; 10 bases match TRBD1. V lost 7 bases and J lost 5; bases outside the gene matches: 7. The germline gives CDR1 LNHDA, CDR2 SQIVND (reference sequence). The CDR3 totals 15 residues. CDR3 amino acids: CASNRQGARTGELFF. CDR3 in DNA: TGTGCCAGTAACCGACAGGGGGCGAGGACCGGGGAGCTGTTTTTT. Full variable domain (remainder filled in from reference TRBV19 and TRBJ2-2): DGGITQSPKYLFRKEGQNVTLSCEQNLNHDAMYWYRQDPGQGLRLIYYSQIVNDFQKGDIAEGYSVSREKKESFPLTVTSAQKNPTAFYLCASNRQGARTGELFFGEGSRLTVL.

The chain's CDR3 is CAISLAGTSTDTQYF. The CDR3 DNA reads TGTGCCATCAGTTTAGCGGGAACTAGCACAGATACGCAGTATTTT. The chain recombines TRBV10-3 with TRBJ2-3; 8 bases fit TRBD2. Germline V lookup: CDR1 ENHRY, CDR2 SYGVKD. This CDR3 contains 15 residues. The junction had 4 bases not matched to a gene; V was cut back by 5 bases and J by 0 bases.

The rearrangement joins TRBV6-5 to TRBJ2-1, with TRBD2 matching over 12 bases. J gave up 5 bases and V 0 bases, and 2 bases lay outside the gene matches. The CDR3 covers 16 residues. The V gene's germline CDR1 is MNHEY and CDR2 SVGAGI. DNA of the CDR3: TGTGCCAGCAGTTACTCTACTAGCGGGGGGAACAATGAGCAGTTCTTC. It is translated as CASSYSTSGGNNEQFF.

The genes are TRBV5-8 and TRBJ1-5, with D perhaps TRBD1 (6 bases). The V end lost 2 bases, the J end lost 5 bases, and 20 bases lay between the germline ends. There are 17 residues in the CDR3. Germline V lookup: CDR1 SGHTS, CDR2 YDEGEE. Here the CDR3 DNA reads TGTGCCAGCAGCTTTGAGGCGACAGGACATGGCGATCAGCCCCAGCATTTT. The encoded protein is CASSFEATGHGDQPQHF.

The CDR3 nucleotides read TGTGCCAGCAGCGTCGGGACAGGGGTCGGAGAAAAACTGTTTTTT. Translating gives CASSVGTGVGEKLFF. The chain combines TRBV9 with TRBJ1-4; 10 bases are a match to TRBD1. CDR1 is SGDLS and CDR2 is YYNGEE in the germline V gene. This CDR3 comprises 15 residues. J was trimmed by 8 bases and V by 2 bases; bases with no gene match: 6.

The chain carries TRBV19 and TRBJ1-1; TRBD1 matches 7 bases. This CDR3 comprises 14 residues. V shed 3 bases, J shed 5 bases, and the junction held 6 bases outside the gene matches. The germline gives CDR1 LNHDA, CDR2 SQIVND (reference sequence). The CDR3 sequence is CASSIEGAETEAFF. The CDR3 DNA follows: TGTGCCAGTAGTATTGAGGGGGCTGAGACTGAAGCTTTCTTT.

This clone has only a few counts. The chain recombines TRBV11-2 with TRBJ1-2, with a tentative D call TRBD1 (5 bases). Germline values: CDR1 SGHAT, CDR2 FQNNGV. The CDR3 has 14 amino acids. The V end was cut by 1 base, the J end by 8 bases, with 14 bases between. CDR3 nucleotides: TGTGCCAGCAGCTTAGGAGGAGGGGCACAGGGCTACACCTTC. Protein: CASSLGGGAQGYTF.

The chain combines TRBV10-3 with TRBJ2-3, with 7 bases matching TRBD1. Germline lookup yields CDR1 ENHRY and CDR2 SYGVKD. The J segment lost 0 bases and the V segment lost 7 bases, leaving 10 bases of the junction unmatched. This CDR3 region has 16 residues. Here the CDR3 reads CAITPGQTRSTDTQYF. CDR3 nucleotides: TGTGCCATCACCCCGGGACAGACAAGGAGCACAGATACGCAGTATTTT.